The 25 T cell receptor beta chains listed next were all sequenced from one sample in a study of blood T cells in healthy people across ages. A J-beta primer mix and a sample-barcoded 5' primer were used in a second PCR of about 7 to 12 cycles. Using its own MiXCR run on the 5' RACE reads, TCRdb lists one record per CDR3 protein. This sample has hundreds of thousands of distinct CDR3 sequences, with more than 50% found just once. The sample consisted of blood. The receptor set was obtained from a man aged 35 to 55 in good health.

V and J are TRBV12-3 or TRBV12-4 and TRBJ1-1, with a weak D call TRBD1 (5 bases). V lost 6 bases to trimming and J lost 3 bases, with 8 bases between them. CDR3 size: 12 residues. CDR3 nucleotides: TGTGCCAGCAGCTTGACAGACACTGAAGCTTTCTTT. Protein sequence: CASSLTDTEAFF.

V and J are TRBV7-9 and TRBJ1-4; a weak D match, TRBD1 (6 bases). The CDR3 loop spans 15 amino acids. With 5 bases removed from V and 5 bases from J, the gap between germline ends came to 15 bases. Germline V gene lookup returns CDR1 SEHNR and CDR2 FQNEAQ (reference sequence). CDR3 nucleotides: TGTGCCAGCAGCCGAGCAGGGGCTAGGAATGAAAAACTGTTTTTT. Translating it yields CASSRAGARNEKLFF.

This clonotype was seen only a few times. The chain carries TRBV12-3 or TRBV12-4 and TRBJ1-2; a weak D match, TRBD1 (5 bases). Trimming shortened V by 4 bases and J by 10 bases, and 19 bases separated the two germline ends. The CDR3 covers 14 residues. Here the CDR3 reads CASSWARGEVDYTF. Here the CDR3 DNA reads TGTGCCAGCAGTTGGGCGCGGGGCGAGGTTGACTACACCTTC.

The chain links TRBV28 to TRBJ2-1, with D maybe TRBD2 (6 bases). V was shortened by 5 bases and J by 0 bases, with 14 bases between the two germline ends. Germline V gene data show CDR1 as MDHEN and CDR2 as SYDVKM. There are 16 residues in the CDR3. CDR3 residues: CASSRYPGASYNEQFF. The CDR3 bases are TGTGCCAGCAGTCGATATCCGGGAGCCTCCTACAATGAGCAGTTCTTC.

In regard to this clonotype: Germline is not matched at one junction end, which may reflect a read error. The chain combines TRBV7-7 with TRBJ2-7, with 7 bases that match TRBD1. This CDR3 has 15 residues. Germline CDR1 is SSHAT and CDR2 is FNYEAQ (reference sequence). In nucleotides, the CDR3 is TGTGCCAGCAGCCCCGGGACAGATTTCTCCTGCGAGCAGTACTTC. This encodes CASSPGTDFSCEQYF.

This chain uses TRBV29-1 with TRBJ2-3; D possibly corresponds to TRBD1 (6 bases). The CDR3 runs 14 residues. Trimming took 8 bases from V and 2 from J, leaving 17 bases between them. The germline CDR1 and CDR2 sequences are SQVTM and ANQGSEA. CDR3 nucleotide sequence: TGCAGCACTACCGGGACAAGATACACAGATACGCAGTATTTT. Translating gives CSTTGTRYTDTQYF.

Only a few counts were recorded for this clonotype. The chain joins TRBV5-1 to TRBJ2-7, with TRBD1 matching 7 bases. Germline V gives CDR1 SGHRS, CDR2 YFSETQ. The J segment lost 3 bases and the V segment lost 0 bases, leaving 12 bases of the junction unmatched. The CDR3 is 17 amino acids. CDR3: CASSLATGANSDYEQYF. Written as DNA, the CDR3 is TGCGCCAGCAGCTTGGCCACAGGGGCAAATTCGGACTACGAGCAGTACTTC. Based on the CDR3 plus reference TRBV5-1 and TRBJ2-7, the full variable domain is KAGVTQTPRYLIKTRGQQVTLSCSPISGHRSVSWYQQTPGQGLQFLFEYFSETQRNKGNFPGRFSGRQFSNSRSEMNVSTLELGDSALYLCASSLATGANSDYEQYFGPGTRLTVT.

J is TRBJ2-7 and V is TRBV2, with D possibly being TRBD1 (7 bases). The V and J ends lost 4 bases and 6 bases respectively, with 10 bases between them. The CDR3 has 12 residues. Germline-derived CDR1 and CDR2 are SNHLY and FYNNEI. CDR3 amino acids: CASSVQGGEQYF. The CDR3 DNA is TGTGCCAGCAGTGTTCAGGGGGGCGAGCAGTACTTC.

As regards this clonotype: No conserved phenylalanine or tryptophan ends this CDR3, so it is likely a read error. The chain links TRBV5-5 to TRBJ2-7; D is ambiguous. V lost 1 base, J lost 3 bases, and 8 bases lay in between. Germline V gene data show CDR1 as SGHKS and CDR2 as YYEKEE (reference sequence). The CDR3 covers 13 residues. As DNA, the CDR3 is TGTGCCAGCAGCTTGCAGCCGATCTACGAGCAGTACTTA. The encoded protein is CASSLQPIYEQYL.

This clonotype was observed a few times. The genes are TRBV7-2 and TRBJ1-2; a possible D gene is TRBD1 (5 bases). V was shortened by 1 base and J by 1 base, with 7 bases between the two germline ends. In germline, CDR1 is SGHTA, CDR2 FQGNSA. The CDR3 contains 14 residues. CDR3 loop: CASSLGTLNYGYTF. The CDR3 region has the DNA TGTGCCAGCAGCTTAGGGACACTTAACTATGGCTACACCTTC. The variable domain in full, with the rest retrieved from reference TRBV7-2 and TRBJ1-2, is GAGVSQSPSNKVTEKGKDVELRCDPISGHTALYWYRQSLGQGLEFLIYFQGNSAPDKSGLPSDRFSAERTGGSVSTLTIQRTQQEDSAVYLCASSLGTLNYGYTFGSGTRLTVV.

This chain connects TRBV6-5 to TRBJ2-1; D is undetermined. Germline CDR1 is MNHEY and CDR2 is SVGAGI. V was cut by 0 bases and J by 5 bases, with 11 bases left in between. This CDR3 has 15 residues. The CDR3 loop is CASSYSNLVNNEQFF. The DNA of the CDR3 is TGTGCCAGCAGTTACTCTAACCTCGTCAACAATGAGCAGTTCTTC.

The chain joins TRBV3-1 to TRBJ1-6; the D is unclear. Deletions cut 0 bases from V and 7 bases from J, with 10 bases between. The CDR3 is 15 residues long. Germline CDR1 is LGHDT and CDR2 is YNNKEL (reference sequence). The CDR3 region is CASSQDPTENSPLHF. CDR3 coding DNA: TGTGCCAGCAGCCAAGATCCTACCGAGAATTCACCCCTCCACTTT.

This clonotype was seen a single time. The chain has TRBV29-1 and TRBJ2-5; no clear D gene. The CDR3 consists of 12 residues. Deletions cut 4 bases from V and 0 bases from J, with 6 bases between. Per germline, CDR1 SQVTM and CDR2 ANQGSEA. The DNA of the CDR3 is TGCAGCGTTGTGGCAGACCAAGAGACCCAGTACTTC. This encodes CSVVADQETQYF.

The rearrangement uses TRBV6-1 and TRBJ1-2, with 8 bases lining up with TRBD1. CDR1 and CDR2 from the germline V gene are MNHNS and SASEGT. The CDR3 has 14 amino acids. Trimming removed 5 bases from V and 4 bases from J; junction bases left unmatched: 6. This CDR3 is CASSRRQGSYGYTF. DNA for the CDR3: TGTGCCAGCAGTCGTCGACAGGGGAGCTATGGCTACACCTTC.

The V call is TRBV7-6, the J call TRBJ2-3, with D perhaps matching TRBD2 (6 bases). CDR1 is SGHVS, CDR2 FNYEAQ, per germline. This CDR3 comprises 16 residues. The germline V and J ends were trimmed by 0 bases and 3 bases, with 13 bases remaining between them. The chain's CDR3 is CASSLAQGAGTDTQYF. The CDR3 DNA follows: TGTGCCAGCAGCTTAGCGCAAGGGGCGGGGACAGATACGCAGTATTTT.

This clonotype was detected many times. The rearrangement uses TRBV12-3 or TRBV12-4 and TRBJ2-1; 10 nucleotides match TRBD2. There are 18 residues in the CDR3. V trimming: 5 bases; J trimming: 3 bases; junction bases outside the gene matches: 13. The CDR3 region has the DNA TGTGCCAGCAGTCCCTTTGTGGGTAGGACTAGCGGCTACAATGAGCAGTTCTTC. It encodes CASSPFVGRTSGYNEQFF.

V and J are TRBV18 and TRBJ2-7; D gene ambiguous. This CDR3 has 12 amino acids. Trimming left V 5 bases short and J 7 bases short, with 12 bases between. The germline CDR1 and CDR2 sequences are KGHSH and LQKENI. The CDR3 sequence is CASSTEVNEQYF. The CDR3 DNA is TGTGCCAGCTCAACAGAAGTGAATGAGCAGTACTTC.

Comments on this clonotype: The germline gene is not matched at one end of the junction; a read error may be the cause. V gene TRBV9 combines with J gene TRBJ1-6; D is possibly TRBD1 (6 bases). The CDR3 spans 14 residues. Per the germline V gene, CDR1 is SGDLS and CDR2 is YYNGEE. This CDR3 reads CASTRTGINSPPHF. The CDR3 DNA reads TGTGCCAGTACGAGAACAGGGATTAATTCACCCCCCCACTTT.

The chain combines TRBV12-3 or TRBV12-4 with TRBJ2-5; tentatively, D is TRBD2 (5 bases). The CDR3 is made up of 12 amino acids. Trimming removed 6 bases from V and 4 bases from J, with 9 bases in between. The DNA of the CDR3 is TGTGCCAGCAGATTGAGGGCAGAGACCCAGTACTTC. This gives the protein CASRLRAETQYF.

V and J are TRBV4-3 and TRBJ1-2; D gene uncertain. Germline CDR1 and CDR2: LGHNA and YSLEER. This CDR3 has 16 amino acids. V shed 4 bases and J shed 4 bases, with 19 bases lying between them. CDR3 protein: CASSREGQPLVYGYTF. CDR3 coding DNA: TGCGCCAGCAGCCGAGAAGGGCAGCCACTAGTCTATGGCTACACCTTC.

This clonotype was seen a few times. The chain uses TRBV28 and TRBJ2-7; D remains unclear. Germline lookup yields CDR1 MDHEN and CDR2 SYDVKM. The CDR3 runs to 12 residues. V shed 7 bases and J shed 1 base, with 8 bases lying between them. For the CDR3, the DNA is TGTGCCAGCATTTCAAGGTCCTACGAGCAGTACTTC. It specifies CASISRSYEQYF.

The chain joins TRBV10-3 to TRBJ1-2; TRBD1 aligns across 7 bases. After removal of 4 bases from V and 6 bases from J, the junction contained 2 bases not matched to a gene. Germline loops: CDR1 ENHRY, CDR2 SYGVKD. The CDR3 sequence is 12 residues long. CDR3 bases: TGTGCCATCAGTGGGACAGGAAATGGCTACACCTTC. Translation gives CAISGTGNGYTF.

The V and J genes are TRBV7-2 and TRBJ2-7, with 8 bases aligning to TRBD2. Germline assignment: CDR1 SGHTA and CDR2 FQGNSA. The CDR3 is made up of 15 amino acids. V shed 2 bases and J 2 bases; nucleotides not matched to a gene: 5. The CDR3 is CASSLWAGGTYEQYF. CDR3 DNA: TGTGCCAGCAGCTTATGGGCGGGAGGCACCTACGAGCAGTACTTC. Full variable domain (missing parts from reference TRBV7-2 and TRBJ2-7): GAGVSQSPSNKVTEKGKDVELRCDPISGHTALYWYRQSLGQGLEFLIYFQGNSAPDKSGLPSDRFSAERTGGSVSTLTIQRTQQEDSAVYLCASSLWAGGTYEQYFGPGTRLTVT.

This chain links TRBV6-5 with TRBJ2-7; 9 bases fit TRBD2. Germline V gene data show CDR1 as MNHEY and CDR2 as SVGAGI. With 0 bases clipped from V and 2 bases from J, the junction kept 11 bases outside the gene matches. The CDR3 sequence is 18 residues long. DNA for the CDR3: TGTGCCAGCAGTTACTCGTCCGGGTTAGCGGGAGTCCCCTACGAGCAGTACTTC. Its protein is CASSYSSGLAGVPYEQYF.

The chain links TRBV6-2 or TRBV6-3 to TRBJ2-4; D remains ambiguous. The closer fit of TRBJ2-7 to the DNA end suggests the J call may be wrong. Germline V gene lookup returns CDR1 MNHEY and CDR2 SVGEGT. The length of the CDR3 is 13 residues. CDR3 nucleotides: TGTGCCAGCAGTTACCGGGCCGACGACGAGCAGTACTTC. This translates into CASSYRADDEQYF.